These 10 T cell receptor beta chains came from one sample sequenced in a study of OX40 agonist ivuxolimab in advanced cancers. Produced via immunoSEQ multiplex PCR; TCRdb's table is partial and in-frame only. Seen here are tens of thousands of clones, 84% observed once, and the top ten hold about 9.4%. The sample was CD4+ or CD8+ T cells sorted from blood, taken in a trial of the OX40 agonist ivuxolimab. The receptors stem from an adult with an advanced solid tumor such as melanoma, head and neck, liver or kidney cancer.

This chain connects TRBV6-6 to TRBJ1-6; 7 bases match TRBD1. This CDR3 region has 13 residues. Unmatched junction bases numbered 4, after V lost 6 bases and J lost 8 bases. The germline V gene has CDR1 MNHNY and CDR2 SVGAGI (reference sequence). The CDR3 loop is CASSRQGYSPLHF. CDR3 sequence (DNA): TGTGCCAGCAGCCGACAGGGTTATTCACCCCTCCACTTT.

The chain joins TRBV7-2 to TRBJ2-2; perhaps TRBD2 as D (6 bases). Germline V gives CDR1 SGHTA, CDR2 FQGNSA. This CDR3 region has 14 residues. With 2 bases removed from V and 4 bases from J, the gap between germline ends came to 8 bases. Here the CDR3 reads CASSLKAGTGELFF. CDR3 DNA: TGTGCCAGCAGCTTAAAAGCGGGCACCGGGGAGCTGTTTTTT. Full variable domain (missing parts from reference TRBV7-2 and TRBJ2-2): GAGVSQSPSNKVTEKGKDVELRCDPISGHTALYWYRQSLGQGLEFLIYFQGNSAPDKSGLPSDRFSAERTGGSVSTLTIQRTQQEDSAVYLCASSLKAGTGELFFGEGSRLTVL.

The genes are TRBV19 and TRBJ2-7, with D maybe TRBD2 (5 bases). Trimming took off 5 bases at V and 6 bases at J, with 11 bases between the two ends. From germline, CDR1 is LNHDA and CDR2 SQIVND (reference sequence). The length of the CDR3 is 12 residues. The CDR3 spells CASSSGFGEQYF. CDR3 coding DNA: TGTGCCAGTAGTTCGGGATTCGGCGAGCAGTACTTC.

The V and J genes are TRBV18 and TRBJ1-1, with D perhaps matching TRBD1 (6 bases). The CDR3 has 12 residues. V dropped 4 bases and J dropped 6 bases, with 9 bases sitting between them. Germline values: CDR1 KGHSH, CDR2 LQKENI. CDR3 loop: CASSLDSPEAFF. The CDR3, as DNA: TGTGCCAGCTCACTGGACAGCCCTGAAGCTTTCTTT.

The gene calls are TRBV5-4 and TRBJ2-1; 7 bases are a match to TRBD2. After removal of 4 bases from V and 3 bases from J, the junction contained 10 bases not matched to a gene. The CDR3 is 16 amino acids. The V gene's germline CDR1 is SGHNT and CDR2 YYREEE (reference sequence). This chain's CDR3 is CASSSGTGGGYNEQFF. CDR3 DNA sequence: TGTGCCAGCAGCAGCGGTACGGGAGGTGGCTACAATGAGCAGTTCTTC.

The DNA of the CDR3 is TGTGCCAGCAGCTTAGGCCTACAGGGGGCAGATACGCAGTATTTT. It codes for CASSLGLQGADTQYF. The chain joins TRBV11-3 to TRBJ2-3; the match to TRBD1 covers 8 bases. Germline assignment: CDR1 SGHNT and CDR2 YENEEA. Trimming cost V 1 base and J 4 bases; bases outside gene matches: 4. The length of the CDR3 is 15 residues.

This chain joins TRBV19 and TRBJ2-7, with D possibly TRBD1 on 6 matching bases. The CDR3 is 14 residues long. The ends were cut back, 1 base at V and 6 bases at J, with 13 bases in the middle. CDR1 and CDR2 (germline): LNHDA, SQIVND (reference sequence). CDR3 sequence reads: CASSIGGGSAEQYF. The CDR3 nucleotides read TGTGCCAGTAGTATAGGAGGGGGATCGGCCGAGCAGTACTTC. The whole variable domain, remainder taken from reference TRBV19 and TRBJ2-7, is DGGITQSPKYLFRKEGQNVTLSCEQNLNHDAMYWYRQDPGQGLRLIYYSQIVNDFQKGDIAEGYSVSREKKESFPLTVTSAQKNPTAFYLCASSIGGGSAEQYFGPGTRLTVT.

V gene TRBV28 combines with J gene TRBJ1-2, with D uncertain. In germline, CDR1 is MDHEN, CDR2 SYDVKM. This CDR3 has 13 residues. The germline V and J ends were trimmed by 6 bases and 7 bases, with 15 bases remaining between them. In nucleotides, the CDR3 is TGTGCCAGCAGCCAACGGAGGTCATCTGGCTACACCTTC. Amino acids: CASSQRRSSGYTF.

This clone was seen only a few times. The chain has TRBV27 and TRBJ1-5; D is unclear. Germline V gives CDR1 MNHEY, CDR2 SMNVEV (reference sequence). This CDR3 spans 13 amino acids. The germline V and J ends were trimmed by 3 bases and 1 base, with 4 bases remaining between them. In DNA form, the CDR3 reads TGTGCCAGCAGTTTCTACAGCAATCAGCCCCAGCATTTT. Translating it yields CASSFYSNQPQHF.

V and J are TRBV9 and TRBJ1-1; 7 bases are shared with TRBD1. The CDR3 sequence is 14 residues long. The V and J ends lost 3 bases and 0 bases, in that order; junction bases with no gene match: 2. CDR1 and CDR2 from the germline V gene are SGDLS and YYNGEE. The CDR3 protein is CASSAGTVNTEAFF. In nucleotides, the CDR3 is TGTGCCAGCAGCGCCGGGACAGTGAACACTGAAGCTTTCTTT.